What follows are 26 T cell receptor beta chains derived from one specimen sequenced in a study of regulatory T cells in long-lasting Graves disease. Relying on iRepertoire HTBI primers and Arm-PCR of CDR3 regions, the team built TCR beta libraries. Each CDR3 protein is one row after TCRdb ran MiXCR on the multiplex PCR reads. The repertoire has some 370,000 distinct CDR3 sequences, approximately 25% of them found once; the top ten carry roughly a quarter. The time point is: persistent/refractory GD, antithyroid drugs over 5 years with positive TRAb. Extracted RNA from PBMCs served as the source of the TCR library. The sequencing used peripheral blood mononuclear cells (PBMCs), collected when the disease was refractory, from a patient treated with antithyroid drugs. The receptors were sampled from a woman between 40 and 50 years old with Graves disease.

In DNA form, the CDR3 reads TGTGCCAGCAGCTTAGGTCTAGCGGGAGGGGGCTCCTACAATGAGCAGTTCTTC. Amino acids: CASSLGLAGGGSYNEQFF. The chain employs TRBV11-2 and TRBJ2-1; the match to TRBD2 covers 12 bases. CDR3 size: 18 residues. J lost 0 bases, V lost 1 base, and 4 bases had no gene match. Per germline, CDR1 SGHAT and CDR2 FQNNGV.

This clonotype has just one count. This sequence joins TRBV7-3 and TRBJ2-1; 7 bases are a match to TRBD2. The CDR3 extends over 18 amino acids. The trim removed 4 bases at V and 0 bases at J, leaving 12 bases unmatched. Looked up from germline, CDR1 is SGHTA and CDR2 is FQGTGA. The CDR3 sequence is CASSSPRLAAYSYNEQFF. The DNA of the CDR3 is TGTGCCAGCAGCTCCCCCAGGCTAGCGGCCTACTCCTACAATGAGCAGTTCTTC.

This clonotype was picked up many times. The V gene is TRBV28, the J gene TRBJ2-7; 8 nucleotides agree with TRBD2. The CDR3 spans 14 residues. Germline values: CDR1 MDHEN, CDR2 SYDVKM. V lost 6 bases to trimming and J lost 2 bases; unmatched junction nucleotides: 6. CDR3 in amino acids: CASRPAGATYEQYF. CDR3 DNA sequence: TGTGCCAGCAGACCAGCGGGAGCCACCTACGAGCAGTACTTC. The entire variable domain, with the rest obtained from reference TRBV28 and TRBJ2-7, is as follows: DVKVTQSSRYLVKRTGEKVFLECVQDMDHENMFWYRQDPGLGLRLIYFSYDVKMKEKGDIPEGYSVSREKKERFSLILESASTNQTSMYLCASRPAGATYEQYFGPGTRLTVT.

The V call is TRBV10-3, the J call TRBJ2-3; D might be TRBD1 (5 bases). V shed 3 bases and J shed 0 bases, with 7 bases lying between them. Per germline, CDR1 ENHRY and CDR2 SYGVKD. This CDR3 has 14 amino acids. CDR3 sequence (DNA): TGTGCCATCAGTGACAGGGCTAGCACAGATACGCAGTATTTT. Translation gives CAISDRASTDTQYF.

This clonotype came up a few times. J is TRBJ2-2 and V is TRBV29-1; 13 bases are a match to TRBD2. The CDR3 contains 16 residues. The germline CDR1 and CDR2 sequences are SQVTM and ANQGSEA. With 3 bases clipped from V and 7 bases from J, the junction kept 8 bases outside the gene matches. The CDR3 loop reads CSVDGLAGEGGGELFF. The CDR3 DNA reads as TGCAGCGTTGATGGACTAGCGGGAGAAGGCGGCGGGGAGCTGTTTTTT.

CDR3 sequence (DNA): TGCAGTGCTAGAGTCAGCGGCTATTACACCGGGGAGCTGTTTTTT. Amino acids: CSARVSGYYTGELFF. The J gene is TRBJ2-2, the V gene TRBV20-1, with D maybe TRBD2 (5 bases). Germline CDR1 and CDR2: DFQATT and SNEGSKA (reference sequence). Trimming took off 1 base at V and 3 bases at J, with 12 bases between the two ends. CDR3 length: 15 residues.

This clonotype occurred many times. This chain connects TRBV2 to TRBJ2-5; D unresolved. CDR1 and CDR2 from the germline V gene are SNHLY and FYNNEI. CDR3 length: 11 residues. The V and J ends lost 2 bases and 5 bases respectively, with 3 bases between them. The DNA for the CDR3 is TGTGCCAGCAGTGAATTGGAGACCCAGTACTTC. Its translation is CASSELETQYF.

This clonotype was seen repeatedly, ten times or more. The gene calls are TRBV28 and TRBJ2-7; possible D gene TRBD2, 5 bases. Trimming left V 2 bases short and J 5 bases short, with 13 bases between. Germline values: CDR1 MDHEN, CDR2 SYDVKM. The CDR3 consists of 14 residues. CDR3 bases: TGTGCCAGCAGTTTAAAAGGGCCACTAGACGAGCAGTACTTC. The encoded protein is CASSLKGPLDEQYF. The full variable domain, in which reference TRBV28 and TRBJ2-7 provide the parts outside the CDR3, is DVKVTQSSRYLVKRTGEKVFLECVQDMDHENMFWYRQDPGLGLRLIYFSYDVKMKEKGDIPEGYSVSREKKERFSLILESASTNQTSMYLCASSLKGPLDEQYFGPGTRLTVT.

On this clonotype itself: This clone may be a read error of a much larger clone one base away. This sequence joins TRBV11-2 and TRBJ2-5; D may be TRBD2 (6 bases). CDR3 size: 14 residues. The ends were cut back, 8 bases at V and 5 bases at J, with 18 bases in the middle. The germline V gene encodes CDR1 SGHAT and CDR2 FQNNGV. The CDR3 DNA sequence: TGTGCCAGCGGTTTATTTGGCAGCGGGGAGACCCAGTACTTC. It encodes CASGLFGSGETQYF.

This clonotype was detected many times. The genes are TRBV5-5 and TRBJ2-5, with 9 positions matching TRBD1. The CDR3 contains 14 residues. Trimming cost V 2 bases and J 7 bases; bases outside gene matches: 6. Germline loops: CDR1 SGHKS, CDR2 YYEKEE (reference sequence). The CDR3 region is CASSLRDRDGTQYF. In DNA, the CDR3 is TGTGCCAGCAGCTTACGGGACAGGGATGGGACCCAGTACTTC.

The chain employs TRBV27 and TRBJ2-5; maybe TRBD1 (6 bases). CDR1 and CDR2 (germline): MNHEY, SMNVEV (reference sequence). V lost 6 bases and J 2 bases, leaving 16 bases between the germline ends. The CDR3 contains 15 residues. The DNA for the CDR3 is TGTGCCAGCAGGACACAGGGCTATTATCAAGAGACCCAGTACTTC. Translated, it gives CASRTQGYYQETQYF.

This clonotype has just one count. V and J are TRBV11-2 and TRBJ2-1; 10 bases agree with TRBD2. The CDR3 loop spans 19 amino acids. Losses at the gene ends were 0 bases for V and 8 bases for J; bases not matched to a gene: 16. CDR1 SGHAT and CDR2 FQNNGV come from the germline V gene. CDR3: CASSLDGSEREGLVDEQFF. In DNA form, the CDR3 reads TGTGCCAGCAGCTTAGATGGGAGTGAGCGGGAGGGGTTAGTTGATGAGCAGTTCTTC.

The V call is TRBV5-4, the J call TRBJ2-4; maybe TRBD2 (5 bases). Germline loops: CDR1 SGHNT, CDR2 YYREEE (reference sequence). CDR3 size: 13 residues. V gave up 1 base and J gave up 6 bases, with 8 bases separating them. The CDR3 is CASSLRGSNIQYF. The CDR3 bases are TGTGCCAGCAGCTTGAGAGGGTCAAACATTCAGTACTTC. Full variable domain (missing parts from reference TRBV5-4 and TRBJ2-4): ETGVTQSPTHLIKTRGQQVTLRCSSQSGHNTVSWYQQALGQGPQFIFQYYREEENGRGNFPPRFSGLQFPNYSSELNVNALELDDSALYLCASSLRGSNIQYFGAGTRLSVL.

In this sample, this clonotype turned up many times. The chain is built from TRBV10-1 and TRBJ2-2, with D perhaps TRBD2 (6 bases). The CDR3 covers 15 residues. Trimming took 2 bases from V and 5 from J, leaving 12 bases between them. Germline V CDR1 and CDR2: WNHNN, SYGVQD (reference sequence). The CDR3 is CASSEPGVGTGELFF. The DNA of the CDR3 is TGCGCCAGCAGTGAGCCGGGAGTTGGGACCGGGGAGCTGTTTTTT.

This chain uses TRBV4-1 with TRBJ2-7, with D perhaps TRBD2 (6 bases). The germline V gene has CDR1 MGHRA and CDR2 YSYEKL. V lost 0 bases to trimming and J lost 1 base, with 13 bases between them. The CDR3 spans 16 residues. This CDR3 is CASSQDLGLASYEQYF. CDR3 DNA sequence: TGCGCCAGCAGCCAAGATCTGGGACTTGCTTCCTACGAGCAGTACTTC.

The chain uses TRBV4-1 and TRBJ1-2; TRBD1 is a possible D gene (6 bases). This CDR3 has 14 amino acids. Trimming took off 0 bases at V and 5 bases at J, with 10 bases between the two ends. Germline V gene sequence: CDR1 MGHRA, CDR2 YSYEKL. CDR3 in amino acids: CASSQEGAVYGYTF. The CDR3 bases are TGCGCCAGCAGCCAAGAGGGGGCGGTTTATGGCTACACCTTC.

This clonotype was recorded a few times. CDR3: CASSLGGAPSNQPQHF. The CDR3, as DNA: TGCGCCAGCAGCTTGGGGGGGGCGCCGAGCAATCAGCCCCAGCATTTT. The chain uses TRBV5-1 and TRBJ1-5; possibly TRBD1 for D (6 bases). V was shortened by 0 bases and J by 1 base, with 11 bases between the two germline ends. The CDR3 spans 16 residues. Germline V gives CDR1 SGHRS, CDR2 YFSETQ.

This clonotype was observed at least ten times. This rearrangement joins TRBV20-1 to TRBJ1-6; TRBD1 is a possible D gene (5 bases). The CDR3 sequence is 14 residues long. V gave up 1 base and J gave up 9 bases, with 13 bases separating them. CDR1 is DFQATT and CDR2 is SNEGSKA in the germline V gene (reference sequence). CDR3 bases: TGCAGTGCTAGAGTCCGACAGAAGATTTCACCCCTCCACTTT. Translating it yields CSARVRQKISPLHF.

The CDR3 bases are TGTGCCAGCAGCTTCGGAGGGGCTCAGCCCCAGCATTTT. It is translated as CASSFGGAQPQHF. The rearrangement uses TRBV7-9 and TRBJ1-5; D perhaps matches TRBD1 (5 bases). Trimming left V 3 bases short and J 6 bases short, with 9 bases between. Germline V gene sequence: CDR1 SEHNR, CDR2 FQNEAQ (reference sequence). The CDR3 contains 13 residues. The full variable domain, in which reference TRBV7-9 and TRBJ1-5 provide the parts outside the CDR3, is DTGVSQNPRHKITKRGQNVTFRCDPISEHNRLYWYRQTLGQGPEFLTYFQNEAQLEKSRLLSDRFSAERPKGSFSTLEIQRTEQGDSAMYLCASSFGGAQPQHFGDGTRLSIL.

The chain combines TRBV3-1 with TRBJ2-7, with TRBD1 as a possible D gene (5 bases). There are 13 residues in the CDR3. Per the germline V gene, CDR1 is LGHDT and CDR2 is YNNKEL (reference sequence). V lost 1 base to trimming and J lost 8 bases, with 12 bases between them. For the CDR3, the DNA is TGTGCCAGCAGCCAAGGCAGGGTTGGGAAGCAGTACTTC. Its protein product is CASSQGRVGKQYF.

About this clonotype: At one end, the junction sequence differs from germline, possibly due to a read error. This chain uses TRBV28 with TRBJ1-1; weak D call: TRBD1 (5 bases). This CDR3 is built from 15 residues. CDR1 is MDHEN, CDR2 SYDVKM, per germline. The DNA for the CDR3 is TGCGCCAGCAGCCAAGTAGGGACGGCGAACACTGAAGCTTTCTTT. Residues: CASSQVGTANTEAFF.

The rearrangement joins TRBV7-3 to TRBJ2-1; D remains unclear. The CDR3 is 13 amino acids. Germline values: CDR1 SGHTA, CDR2 FQGTGA. V was cut by 5 bases and J by 7 bases, with 12 bases left in between. In DNA, the CDR3 is TGTGCCAGCAGCCCGCTCAGCTATAATGAGCAGTTCTTC. Translating it yields CASSPLSYNEQFF.

The J gene is TRBJ1-5, the V gene TRBV27, with D unresolved. Germline V gives CDR1 MNHEY, CDR2 SMNVEV (reference sequence). The CDR3 consists of 13 residues. Deletions cut 6 bases from V and 0 bases from J, with 6 bases between. DNA for the CDR3: TGTGCCAGCAGCTGGAATAGCAATCAGCCCCAGCATTTT. Its translation is CASSWNSNQPQHF.

This clonotype was seen more than once but under ten times. This sequence joins TRBV30 and TRBJ1-4; D ambiguous. The CDR3 has 13 amino acids. V gave up 0 bases and J gave up 8 bases, with 10 bases separating them. Germline CDR1 GTSNPN, CDR2 SVGIG (reference sequence). CDR3 sequence (DNA): TGTGCCTGGAGTGTACGCCTCGGGGAAAAACTGTTTTTT. It is translated as CAWSVRLGEKLFF.

In its sample, this clonotype was seen many times. The gene calls are TRBV2 and TRBJ2-5; the D gene is possibly TRBD2 (5 bases). The CDR3 sequence is 14 residues long. The germline CDR1 and CDR2 sequences are SNHLY and FYNNEI. V was clipped by 2 bases and J by 4 bases, with 11 bases between them. The CDR3 DNA reads TGTGCCAGCAGTGAAACTCAAGAGGGAGAGACCCAGTACTTC. It yields the protein CASSETQEGETQYF. Drawing the rest from reference TRBV2 and TRBJ2-5, the complete variable domain is EPEVTQTPSHQVTQMGQEVILRCVPISNHLYFYWYRQILGQKVEFLVSFYNNEISEKSEIFDDQFSVERPDGSNFTLKIRSTKLEDSAMYFCASSETQEGETQYFGPGTRLLVL.

This sequence joins TRBV19 and TRBJ2-7; the match to TRBD1 covers 11 bases. V was pared by 4 bases and J by 7 bases, with 6 bases of the junction left unmatched. This CDR3 region has 14 residues. Germline CDR1 is LNHDA and CDR2 is SQIVND (reference sequence). Written as DNA, the CDR3 is TGTGCCAGTAGTACACGGACAGGGGGCGGAGAGCAGTACTTC. Amino acid sequence: CASSTRTGGGEQYF.